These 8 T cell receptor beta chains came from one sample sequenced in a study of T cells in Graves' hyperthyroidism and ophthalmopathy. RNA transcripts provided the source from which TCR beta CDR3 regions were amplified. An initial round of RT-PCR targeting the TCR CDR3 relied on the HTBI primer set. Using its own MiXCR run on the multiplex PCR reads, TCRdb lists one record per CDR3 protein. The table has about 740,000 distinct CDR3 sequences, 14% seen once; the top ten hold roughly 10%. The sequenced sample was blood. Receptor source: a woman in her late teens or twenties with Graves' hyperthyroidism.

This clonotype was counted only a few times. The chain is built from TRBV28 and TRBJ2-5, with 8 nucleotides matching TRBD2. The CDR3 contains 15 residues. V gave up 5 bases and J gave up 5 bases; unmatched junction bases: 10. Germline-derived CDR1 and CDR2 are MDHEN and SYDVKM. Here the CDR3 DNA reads TGTGCCAGCAGTCCAAGCGGGAGTGTTGTGGAGACCCAGTACTTC. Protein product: CASSPSGSVVETQYF.

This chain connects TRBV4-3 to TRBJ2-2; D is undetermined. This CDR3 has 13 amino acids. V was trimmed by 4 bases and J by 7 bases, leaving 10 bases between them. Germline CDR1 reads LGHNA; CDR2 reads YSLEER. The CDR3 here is CASSLQADGELFF. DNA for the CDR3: TGCGCCAGCAGCCTTCAGGCAGACGGGGAGCTGTTTTTT.

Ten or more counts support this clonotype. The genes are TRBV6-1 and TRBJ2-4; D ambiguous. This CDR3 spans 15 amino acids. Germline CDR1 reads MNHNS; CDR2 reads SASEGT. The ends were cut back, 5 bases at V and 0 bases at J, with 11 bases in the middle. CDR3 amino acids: CASSPGSVAKNIQYF. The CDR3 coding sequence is TGTGCCAGCAGTCCCGGATCTGTAGCCAAAAACATTCAGTACTTC.

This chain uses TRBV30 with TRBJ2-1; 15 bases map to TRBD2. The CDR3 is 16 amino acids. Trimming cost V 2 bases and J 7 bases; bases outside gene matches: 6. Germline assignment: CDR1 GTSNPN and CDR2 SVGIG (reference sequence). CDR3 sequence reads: CAWSPGLAGGKNEQFF. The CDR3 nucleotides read TGTGCCTGGAGTCCGGGACTAGCGGGAGGAAAGAATGAGCAGTTCTTC.

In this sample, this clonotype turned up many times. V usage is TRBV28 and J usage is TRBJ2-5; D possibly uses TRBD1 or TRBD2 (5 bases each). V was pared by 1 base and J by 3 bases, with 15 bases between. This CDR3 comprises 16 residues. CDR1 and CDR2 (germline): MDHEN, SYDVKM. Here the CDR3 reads CASSLFASGQKETQYF. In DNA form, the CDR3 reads TGTGCCAGCAGTTTATTTGCCAGCGGACAAAAAGAGACCCAGTACTTC.

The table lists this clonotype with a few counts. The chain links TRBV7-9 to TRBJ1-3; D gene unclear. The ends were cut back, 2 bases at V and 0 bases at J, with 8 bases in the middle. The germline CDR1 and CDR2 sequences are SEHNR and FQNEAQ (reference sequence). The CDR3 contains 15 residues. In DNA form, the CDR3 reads TGTGCCAGCAGCTTAAGTTTTCGCTCTGGAAACACCATATATTTT. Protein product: CASSLSFRSGNTIYF.

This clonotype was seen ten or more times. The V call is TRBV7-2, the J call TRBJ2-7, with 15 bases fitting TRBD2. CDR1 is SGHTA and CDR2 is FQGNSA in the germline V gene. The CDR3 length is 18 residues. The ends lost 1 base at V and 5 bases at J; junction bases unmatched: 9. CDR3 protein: CASSLEARGTSGRNEQYF. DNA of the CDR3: TGTGCCAGCAGCTTAGAGGCTAGGGGGACTAGCGGGAGGAACGAGCAGTACTTC.

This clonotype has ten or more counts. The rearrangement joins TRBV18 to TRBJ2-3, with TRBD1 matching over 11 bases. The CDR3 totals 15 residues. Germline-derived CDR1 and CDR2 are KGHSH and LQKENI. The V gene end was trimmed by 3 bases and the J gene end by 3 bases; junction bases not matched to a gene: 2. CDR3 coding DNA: TGTGCCAGCTCACCCGGGACAGGGGGGACAGATACGCAGTATTTT. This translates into CASSPGTGGTDTQYF.